This T cell receptor (beta chain) emerged from a study of blood T cell repertoires in COVID-19. The wider study: In each case, the material was cDNA or gDNA derived from T cells, B-cell-depleted T cells, or PBMCs.

The V end was cut by 10 bases, the J end by 6 bases, with 27 bases between. From germline, CDR1 is LNHDA and CDR2 SQIVND (reference sequence). The CDR3 runs 17 residues. Some clones are missing from TCRdb's copy, which holds only in-frame ones; the method was immunoSEQ multiplex PCR. The top ten hold 1.5% to 2% of the sample, which has about 140,000 clones, 70% to 85% seen once. Cohorts were based on clinical histories the participants reported. This clone was counted once. The sequenced sample consisted of PBMCs or T cells enriched from blood (not recorded which). The rearrangement links TRBV19 to TRBJ2-2, with D tentatively TRBD2 (5 bases). This receptor was obtained from a woman aged 18-29 years who had been exposed to COVID-19. CDR3: CATQVGARTVYPGELFF. The DNA of the CDR3 is TGTGCCACCCAAGTGGGAGCTCGAACAGTTTACCCCGGGGAGCTGTTTTTT.